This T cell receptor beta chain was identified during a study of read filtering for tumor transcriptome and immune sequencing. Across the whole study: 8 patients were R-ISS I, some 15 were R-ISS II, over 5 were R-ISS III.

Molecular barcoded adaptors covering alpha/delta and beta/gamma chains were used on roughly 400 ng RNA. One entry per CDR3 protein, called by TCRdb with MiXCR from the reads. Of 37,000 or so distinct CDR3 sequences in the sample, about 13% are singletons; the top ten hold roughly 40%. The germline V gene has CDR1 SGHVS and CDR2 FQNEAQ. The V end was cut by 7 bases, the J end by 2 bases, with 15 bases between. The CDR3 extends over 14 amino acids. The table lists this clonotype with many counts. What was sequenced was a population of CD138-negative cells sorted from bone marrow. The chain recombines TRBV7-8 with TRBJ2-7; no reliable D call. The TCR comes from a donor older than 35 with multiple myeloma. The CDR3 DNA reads TGTGCCAGCACCCTTTCTGCTCGACCCTACGAGCAGTACTTC. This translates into CASTLSARPYEQYF.